This T cell receptor beta chain was identified during a study of blood T cell repertoires in COVID-19 (dated by TCRdb to the early 2020s). For context, the study as a whole: Samples covering the acute and convalescent phases of COVID-19 were provided by collaborators in the United States, Italy and Spain. The material from the prospective study consisted of cDNA or gDNA derived from T cells, B-cell-depleted T cells, or PBMCs. The dataset comprised deeply sampled blood TCRbeta repertoires from subjects exposed to, actively infected with, or recovered from COVID-19. A freely available public database, intended as a resource for researchers studying the immune response to SARS-CoV-2, is where the repertoires were released. Samples were obtained from the ongoing ImmuneRACE study (first 160 participants) and from 950 to 1,500 subjects provided by 6 global collaborators. Sample metadata almost always included a de-identified subject ID, COVID-19 status, age in years and sex. Where available, HLA class I and class II types were obtained from metadata supplied by the sample provider rather than from assay-based typing. What the work shows at the level of the full study, not this receptor alone: The amount of clinical and demographic metadata varied by source and participant and was provided uncurated.

In the prospective study, participants were roughly 18 to 100 years old, resided in about two dozen geographic areas of the United States, and were enrolled through a virtual design. To assign participants to cohorts, the prospective study relied on clinical history that participants themselves reported in a screening survey and a study questionnaire. Recovered participants in ImmuneRACE Cohort 3 were defined by two consecutive negative NP/OP PCR tests, clearance by a healthcare professional, or resolution of symptoms. In the prospective study, mobile phlebotomists collected whole blood, serum and a nasopharyngeal or oropharyngeal swab from each participant. Over a roughly two-month period, participants in the prospective study had the option of providing additional blood draws and questionnaires. Blood samples from the prospective study were shipped frozen or at room temperature prior to DNA extraction.

The germline V gene sets CDR1 to KGHDR and CDR2 to SFDVKD. The CDR3 contains 11 residues, cysteine and phenylalanine counted. Of the read, only the CDR3 DNA is kept; its 33 bases are in frame from base 1. V drops 7 bases and J drops 5 bases, leaving 5 bases in between. To note about this clone: Its recognized antigen is unknown. No per-base quality is available; no much larger clone lies one base away.

TCRbeta CDR3 regions were amplified from genomic DNA by means of the immunoSEQ Assay, a bias-controlled multiplex PCR. The source study handled its data this way. Within the assay, amplification of reference gene primers was used to estimate how many nucleated cells each sample contained. To quantify the absolute abundance of each unique TCRbeta CDR3 rearrangement, sequence reads were collapsed and filtered. For each sample, productive Simpson clonality was calculated as the square root of Simpson's diversity index across productive rearrangements. Sourced from immuneACCESS, this table was stored by TCRdb with only in-frame sequences that have V and J called. A share of the clones is absent; for the studies checked, an unresolved V gene accounts for under half, and the remainder has no known explanation. D and trimming were read from the DNA, whereas the V and J calls and clone size are those reported in that table. The sample has just over 300,000 clones on record, approximately 84% of them singletons. Of the sample, about 4.6% falls within the top ten clones.

This chain joins TRBV24-1 to TRBJ2-1; TRBD1 is a weak D gene call, 5 bases matching. Sequenced material: PBMCs or T cells enriched from blood (not recorded which). The clonotype was recovered from a young man who had recovered from COVID-19. The sequence in DNA is TGTGCCACCAGGGGGCACAATGAGCAGTTCTTC. Its product reads: CATRGHNEQFF.